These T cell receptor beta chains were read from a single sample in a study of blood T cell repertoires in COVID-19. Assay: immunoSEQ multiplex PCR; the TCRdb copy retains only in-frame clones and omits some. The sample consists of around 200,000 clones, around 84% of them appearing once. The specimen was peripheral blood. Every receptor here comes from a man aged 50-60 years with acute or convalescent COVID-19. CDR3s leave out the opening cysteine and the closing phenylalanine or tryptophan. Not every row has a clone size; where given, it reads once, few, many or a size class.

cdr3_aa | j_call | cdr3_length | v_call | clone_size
ASSRRGQRETQY | TRBJ2-5 | 12 | TRBV27 | -
ASNPVGQGGAEAF | TRBJ1-1 | 13 | TRBV19 | -
ASSPTQVYGYT | TRBJ1-2 | 11 | TRBV5-6 | -
ASSPLGLAGGTLTKNIQY | TRBJ2-4 | 18 | TRBV18 | -
ASSPTSTNEKLF | TRBJ1-4 | 12 | TRBV5-1 | -
ATSRDRSAEGESSGYT | TRBJ1-2 | 16 | TRBV15 | few
ASSLQGTNSPLH | TRBJ1-6 | 12 | TRBV7-9 | -
ASSRRGDDRDQPQH | TRBJ1-5 | 14 | TRBV7-9 | -
ASTPGGSNQPQH | TRBJ1-5 | 12 | TRBV28 | -
ASRSGQVSGNTIY | TRBJ1-3 | 13 | TRBV6-6 | -
ATSDRPGTGLAIETQY | TRBJ2-5 | 16 | TRBV24-1 | few
ASKQRGTYSYNEQF | TRBJ2-1 | 14 | TRBV2 | -
ASSQEGGGPADTQY | TRBJ2-3 | 14 | TRBV4-1 | -
ASSPVWTGTSTDTQY | TRBJ2-3 | 15 | TRBV5-1 | -
ASSSLQGAGEKLF | TRBJ1-4 | 13 | TRBV7-9 | -
AAGQGMGYGYT | TRBJ1-2 | 11 | TRBV10-3 | -
ASSFGESLAF | TRBJ1-1 | 10 | TRBV12-3/TRBV12-4 | few
ASRSRRGLSYEQY | TRBJ2-7 | 13 | TRBV2 | -
ASSAANYGYT | TRBJ1-2 | 10 | TRBV5-1 | once
ASSLNRNTIY | TRBJ1-3 | 10 | TRBV11-2 | once
ASSFNQGGAF | TRBJ1-1 | 10 | TRBV12-3/TRBV12-4 | -
ASSYLQGETQY | TRBJ2-5 | 11 | TRBV6-5 | -
ASSVNGGRDTEAF | TRBJ1-1 | 13 | TRBV9 | -
ASSRQQGASLNYGYT | TRBJ1-2 | 15 | TRBV19 | -
ASSSGLGPQH | TRBJ1-5 | 10 | TRBV7-2 | -
AWTSGGNQPQH | TRBJ1-5 | 11 | TRBV30 | -
ASSTTGGYEQY | TRBJ2-7 | 11 | TRBV18 | -
ASSPGQGSTDTQY | TRBJ2-3 | 13 | TRBV2 | once